What follows are 22 T cell receptor beta chains derived from one specimen sequenced in a study of T cells in localized non-small cell lung cancer. TCRdb keeps only in-frame clones here, not all; method: immunoSEQ multiplex PCR. The table lists 90,000 to 95,000 clones, roughly 89% of them singletons, with around 14% in the top ten. The sample was peripheral blood, taken before any cancer treatment. The receptors shown here come from a man aged 35 to 69 with stage I squamous cell lung carcinoma.

The chain employs TRBV6-6 and TRBJ1-3; 7 nucleotides match TRBD1. Germline V CDR1 and CDR2: MNHNY, SVGAGI (reference sequence). V was pared by 11 bases and J by 3 bases, with 10 bases of the junction left unmatched. There are 14 residues in the CDR3. Here the CDR3 reads CAVGQDLYGNTIYF. The CDR3 nucleotides are TGTGCCGTAGGACAGGATCTCTATGGAAACACCATATATTTT.

The chain uses TRBV6-1 and TRBJ1-5; D is unclear. Per germline, CDR1 MNHNS and CDR2 SASEGT. The CDR3 totals 14 residues. With 0 bases removed from V and 1 base from J, the gap between germline ends came to 4 bases. The CDR3: CASSEAGSNQPQHF. CDR3 coding DNA: TGTGCCAGCAGTGAAGCGGGGAGCAATCAGCCCCAGCATTTT.

This chain joins TRBV6-1 and TRBJ1-6, with no clear D. The CDR3 sequence is 14 residues long. The V gene lost 6 bases and the J gene lost 8 bases, with 14 bases spanning the gap. Germline CDR1 MNHNS, CDR2 SASEGT. CDR3 region: CASSRILRDSPLHF. CDR3 nucleotides: TGTGCCAGCAGCCGGATTCTGAGGGATTCACCCCTCCACTTT.

Note on this clone: This could be a read error, since a much larger clone is one nucleotide away. V usage is TRBV30 and J usage is TRBJ2-2; D might be TRBD2 (5 bases). In germline, CDR1 is GTSNPN, CDR2 SVGIG (reference sequence). This CDR3 has 14 residues. The V end was cut by 3 bases, the J end by 3 bases, with 11 bases between. CDR3: CAWRGVGDTGELFF. CDR3 bases: TGTGCCTGGAGAGGTGTGGGAGACACCGGGGAGCTGTTTTTT.

V and J are TRBV5-8 and TRBJ1-1; TRBD1 is a possible D gene (5 bases). The germline V and J ends were trimmed by 2 bases and 7 bases, with 12 bases remaining between them. The CDR3 is 13 amino acids. Germline V gives CDR1 SGHTS, CDR2 YDEGEE. The CDR3 loop reads CASSFSRGVEAFF. The CDR3 region has the DNA TGTGCCAGCAGCTTTTCCCGGGGGGTTGAAGCTTTCTTT.

The chain employs TRBV7-2 and TRBJ2-1, with a weak D call TRBD2 (5 bases). The V end lost 5 bases, the J end lost 0 bases, and 17 bases lay between the germline ends. The CDR3 runs to 17 residues. Germline V gene lookup returns CDR1 SGHTA and CDR2 FQGNSA. CDR3 amino acids: CASSLFWTHSSYNEQFF. Here the CDR3 DNA reads TGTGCCAGCAGCCTATTTTGGACTCACAGCTCCTACAATGAGCAGTTCTTC. The full variable domain, in which reference TRBV7-2 and TRBJ2-1 provide the parts outside the CDR3, is GAGVSQSPSNKVTEKGKDVELRCDPISGHTALYWYRQSLGQGLEFLIYFQGNSAPDKSGLPSDRFSAERTGGSVSTLTIQRTQQEDSAVYLCASSLFWTHSSYNEQFFGPGTRLTVL.

This clone has only one observation. The chain recombines TRBV10-3 with TRBJ1-1, with 9 bases identical to TRBD1. CDR1 is ENHRY, CDR2 SYGVKD, per germline. With V trimmed by 4 bases and J by 7 bases, 10 bases remained unmatched. This CDR3 region has 15 residues. CDR3 amino acids: CAISAHRDRDNEAFF. CDR3 nucleotide sequence: TGTGCCATCAGTGCCCACCGGGACAGGGATAATGAAGCTTTCTTT.

The rearrangement joins TRBV27 to TRBJ2-7; D may correspond to TRBD1 or TRBD2 (5 bases each). This CDR3 has 13 amino acids. The V and J ends lost 7 bases and 0 bases respectively, with 10 bases between them. In germline, CDR1 is MNHEY, CDR2 SMNVEV (reference sequence). Here the CDR3 reads CASIGGISYEQYF. The CDR3 region has the DNA TGTGCCAGCATTGGGGGTATCTCCTACGAGCAGTACTTC.

The J gene is TRBJ2-2, the V gene TRBV4-1; either TRBD1 or TRBD2 may supply D (5 bases each). The germline gives CDR1 MGHRA, CDR2 YSYEKL. The CDR3 is 15 amino acids. V shed 1 base and J shed 3 bases, with 9 bases lying between them. The CDR3 loop reads CASSQGDRDTGELFF. In DNA form, the CDR3 reads TGCGCCAGCAGCCAAGGGGACCGCGACACCGGGGAGCTGTTTTTT.

The V gene is TRBV6-1, the J gene TRBJ2-1; the D call may be TRBD1 or TRBD2 (6 bases each). The CDR3 length is 11 residues. Germline CDR1 reads MNHNS; CDR2 reads SASEGT. CDR3 loop: CVGGTYNEQFF. CDR3 nucleotide sequence: TGTGTCGGGGGCACGTACAATGAGCAGTTCTTC.

V gene TRBV6-5 combines with J gene TRBJ1-2, with 7 positions matching TRBD1. This CDR3 is built from 13 residues. J was trimmed by 4 bases and V by 2 bases; bases with no gene match: 1. Germline lookup yields CDR1 MNHEY and CDR2 SVGAGI. CDR3 sequence reads: CASSYDRAYGYTF. The CDR3 DNA is TGTGCCAGCAGTTACGACAGGGCCTATGGCTACACCTTC.

The chain employs TRBV19 and TRBJ1-2, with D possibly TRBD1 on 6 matching bases. This CDR3 is 15 amino acids long. Trimming left V 0 bases short and J 4 bases short, with 12 bases between. Germline V CDR1 and CDR2: LNHDA, SQIVND (reference sequence). The DNA for the CDR3 is TGTGCCAGTAGTATAGAAGGGGGAAGATTCTATGGCTACACCTTC. This sequence encodes CASSIEGGRFYGYTF.

The chain links TRBV5-4 to TRBJ1-5; TRBD1 matches at 10 bases. The CDR3 is 14 amino acids. Germline trimming cut 4 bases from V and 4 bases from J; bases unmatched to any gene: 2. Germline V gives CDR1 SGHNT, CDR2 YYREEE (reference sequence). The CDR3 reads CASSAGQGNQPQHF. The CDR3 DNA follows: TGTGCCAGCAGCGCGGGACAGGGGAATCAGCCCCAGCATTTT. The full variable domain, completed using reference TRBV5-4 and TRBJ1-5, is ETGVTQSPTHLIKTRGQQVTLRCSSQSGHNTVSWYQQALGQGPQFIFQYYREEENGRGNFPPRFSGLQFPNYSSELNVNALELDDSALYLCASSAGQGNQPQHFGDGTRLSIL.

V gene TRBV27 combines with J gene TRBJ2-7; 10 bases are a match to TRBD1. CDR1 and CDR2 (germline): MNHEY, SMNVEV (reference sequence). The CDR3 has 14 amino acids. V dropped 8 bases and J dropped 0; count of bases not matched to a gene: 4. This chain's CDR3 is CASCRTGGSYEQYF. The CDR3 DNA sequence: TGTGCCAGCTGTCGGACAGGGGGCTCCTACGAGCAGTACTTC.

J is TRBJ2-2 and V is TRBV5-1; the D is unclear. The germline CDR1 and CDR2 sequences are SGHRS and YFSETQ. The CDR3 contains 14 residues. Trimming pared 2 bases from V and 0 bases from J, leaving 5 bases between. The CDR3 nucleotides are TGCGCCAGCAGCTTACAAGCGAACACCGGGGAGCTGTTTTTT. Translating it yields CASSLQANTGELFF.

The chain joins TRBV7-2 to TRBJ2-5; 10 bases are shared with TRBD2. This CDR3 region has 15 residues. Germline assignment: CDR1 SGHTA and CDR2 FQGNSA. V was clipped by 5 bases and J by 10 bases; unmatched bases: 13. The CDR3 here is CASSQGASGGYDQYF. Here the CDR3 DNA reads TGTGCCAGCAGCCAAGGGGCTAGCGGGGGATATGACCAGTACTTC.

The chain links TRBV18 to TRBJ1-2; D may be TRBD1 (6 bases). CDR1 and CDR2 from the germline V gene are KGHSH and LQKENI. The V end lost 4 bases, the J end lost 7 bases, and 22 bases lay between the germline ends. The CDR3 spans 16 residues. CDR3 loop: CASSLGGTQHESGYTF. The CDR3 DNA reads TGTGCCAGCTCACTCGGGGGGACACAACACGAAAGTGGCTACACCTTC.

This chain connects TRBV6-5 to TRBJ2-5, with TRBD2 identical over 8 bases. This CDR3 has 13 residues. Germline trimming cut 7 bases from V and 4 bases from J; bases unmatched to any gene: 5. In germline, CDR1 is MNHEY, CDR2 SVGAGI. CDR3 sequence reads: CASTGAGGETQYF. The CDR3 nucleotides read TGTGCCAGCACGGGCGCGGGGGGAGAGACCCAGTACTTC.

This clone was seen a handful of times. This chain connects TRBV5-4 to TRBJ2-1; 9 positions match TRBD2. Trimming at V came to 4 bases and at J to 0 bases, leaving 5 bases not matched to a gene. This CDR3 comprises 16 residues. CDR1 and CDR2 (germline): SGHNT, YYREEE (reference sequence). The CDR3 sequence is CASSPDSGGSYNEQFF. CDR3 DNA: TGTGCCAGCAGCCCAGATAGCGGGGGCTCCTACAATGAGCAGTTCTTC.

The chain employs TRBV9 and TRBJ1-5; D is uncertain. With 3 bases removed from V and 0 bases from J, the gap between germline ends came to 13 bases. This CDR3 comprises 16 residues. Germline CDR1 SGDLS, CDR2 YYNGEE. The CDR3 DNA reads as TGTGCCAGCAGCGCCGATCAGGATTATAGCAATCAGCCCCAGCATTTT. This encodes CASSADQDYSNQPQHF.

V gene TRBV7-2 combines with J gene TRBJ2-7; no reliable D call. The CDR3 spans 14 residues. V shed 1 base and J shed 2 bases, with 9 bases lying between them. Germline V lookup: CDR1 SGHTA, CDR2 FQGNSA. This chain's CDR3 is CASSLGTQTYEQYF. CDR3 coding DNA: TGTGCCAGCAGCTTAGGTACACAGACCTACGAGCAGTACTTC. Variable domain in full (rest from reference TRBV7-2 and TRBJ2-7): GAGVSQSPSNKVTEKGKDVELRCDPISGHTALYWYRQSLGQGLEFLIYFQGNSAPDKSGLPSDRFSAERTGGSVSTLTIQRTQQEDSAVYLCASSLGTQTYEQYFGPGTRLTVT.

This chain uses TRBV7-6 with TRBJ1-2, with a possible D match to TRBD1 (5 bases). Trimming pared 0 bases from V and 8 bases from J, leaving 16 bases between. CDR3 size: 15 residues. Germline lookup yields CDR1 SGHVS and CDR2 FNYEAQ. In DNA form, the CDR3 reads TGTGCCAGCAGCTTAGCAGGGCCGGGGGGGGTAGGCTACACCTTC. Protein product: CASSLAGPGGVGYTF.